A selection of T cell receptor beta chains follows, all from one sample in a study of blood T cell repertoires in COVID-19. Sequencing used immunoSEQ multiplex PCR; TCRdb keeps in-frame clones, though not all of them. The data hold 55,000 to 70,000 clones, with more than 90% observed a single time. The sequencing sample was made of peripheral blood. These TCRs come from a man between 60 and 70 years old with acute or convalescent COVID-19. The CDR3 runs from the conserved cysteine through the conserved F or W. The D gene is left open where the match is weak. The size of a clone is reported for some rows only, either as once, few or many, or as a class for expanded clones.

TRBJ2-7	TRBD2	TRBV28	NA	CASSSNLRGSGRAREQYF	TGTGCCAGCAGTTCCAACCTCCGGGGTAGCGGGAGGGCCAGGGAGCAGTACTTC
TRBJ2-5	NA	TRBV6-5	NA	CASSALWSQETQYF	TGTGCCAGCAGCGCACTTTGGAGTCAAGAGACCCAGTACTTC
TRBJ1-2	NA	TRBV29-1	NA	CSAERGGLYGYTF	TGCAGCGCCGAACGGGGGGGCCTCTATGGCTACACCTTC
TRBJ2-3	NA	TRBV9	NA	CASSALSSSTDTQYF	TGTGCCAGCAGCGCCCTTTCCTCTAGCACAGATACGCAGTATTTT
TRBJ2-5	NA	TRBV5-6	NA	CASSLGLKETQYF	TGTGCCAGCAGCTTGGGACTCAAAGAGACCCAGTACTTC
TRBJ1-2	NA	TRBV6-1	NA	CASSEGGGQDYLNYGYTF	TGTGCCAGCAGTGAAGGGGGGGGTCAGGACTACCTTAACTATGGCTACACCTTC
TRBJ2-3	TRBD2	TRBV29-1	NA	CSVVGLAGVGSSTDTQYF	TGCAGCGTTGTTGGCCTAGCGGGCGTAGGATCTAGCACAGATACGCAGTATTTT
TRBJ2-3	NA	TRBV27	NA	CASSLREGRDTQYF	TGTGCCAGCAGTTTAAGGGAAGGGAGAGATACGCAGTATTTT
TRBJ1-4	TRBD1	TRBV5-1	NA	CASSPQGDLSTNEKLFF	TGCGCCAGCAGCCCACAGGGGGATCTTTCAACTAATGAAAAACTGTTTTTT
TRBJ2-5	NA	TRBV15	once	CATSRDSSGTQYF	TGTGCCACCAGCAGAGATTCGTCGGGGACCCAGTACTTC
TRBJ1-1	TRBD1	TRBV9	NA	CASSVVTGRTEAFF	TGTGCCAGCAGCGTGGTGACAGGGAGGACTGAAGCTTTCTTT
TRBJ1-3	TRBD1	TRBV29-1	NA	CSVAGGTGGGNTIYF	TGCAGCGTTGCAGGTGGGACAGGGGGCGGAAACACCATATATTTT
TRBJ2-7	NA	TRBV10-3	NA	CAIGACYF	TGTGCCATCGGAGCATGCTACTTC
TRBJ2-5	NA	TRBV7-2	NA	CASSLVASGTQYF	TGTGCCAGCAGCTTAGTGGCTAGTGGGACCCAGTACTTC
TRBJ2-7	TRBD1	TRBV6-5	NA	CASSSDRGGPYEQYF	TGTGCCAGCAGTTCGGACAGGGGAGGGCCCTACGAGCAGTACTTC
TRBJ1-1	TRBD1	TRBV7-6	NA	CASSSLRGRGTEAFF	TGTGCCAGCAGCTCGCTCAGGGGCAGGGGGACTGAAGCTTTCTTT
TRBJ2-1	NA	TRBV7-2	NA	CASTKFLARSSYNEQFF	TGTGCCAGCACCAAATTTCTAGCGCGAAGCTCCTACAATGAGCAGTTCTTC
TRBJ2-3	TRBD2	TRBV6-5	NA	CASSRGGVTDTQYF	TGTGCCAGCAGTCGCGGGGGTGTCACAGATACGCAGTATTTT
TRBJ2-1	TRBD2	TRBV7-2	NA	CASSLGLAAYNEQFF	TGTGCCAGCAGCTTAGGGCTAGCGGCCTACAATGAGCAGTTCTTC
TRBJ1-2	NA	TRBV13	NA	CASSLAWPYGYTF	TGTGCCAGCAGCTTAGCCTGGCCCTATGGCTACACCTTC
TRBJ2-1	TRBD1	TRBV3-1/TRBV3-2	NA	CASSPTGTGRNNEQFF	TGTGCCAGCAGCCCGACCGGGACAGGGAGAAACAATGAGCAGTTCTTC
TRBJ1-6	NA	TRBV5-4	once	CASSLAPGVYNSPLHF	TGTGCCAGCAGCTTGGCGCCAGGTGTTTATAATTCACCCCTCCACTTT
TRBJ1-4	NA	TRBV28	NA	CASSLRGGTEKLFF	TGTGCCAGCAGTTTACGGGGAGGAACTGAAAAACTGTTTTTT
TRBJ1-5	NA	TRBV4-1	NA	CASSQTTGNQPQHF	TGCGCCAGCAGCCAAACAACAGGGAATCAGCCCCAGCATTTT
TRBJ1-3	TRBD1	TRBV11-3	NA	CASSGGQGEIGGNTIYF	TGTGCCAGCAGCGGCGGACAGGGGGAAATCGGTGGAAACACCATATATTTT
TRBJ2-1	TRBD2	TRBV5-8	NA	CASILAGKYNEQFF	TGTGCCAGCATACTAGCGGGTAAATACAATGAGCAGTTCTTC
TRBJ2-1	TRBD1	TRBV11-3	NA	CASSLRGWDRGINEQFF	TGTGCCAGCAGCTTAAGGGGCTGGGACAGGGGGATCAATGAGCAGTTCTTC
TRBJ2-5	TRBD2	TRBV29-1	NA	CSVEVGLGETQYF	TGCAGCGTTGAAGTGGGACTAGGTGAGACCCAGTACTTC
TRBJ2-7	NA	TRBV27	NA	CASSLEQHSYEQYF	TGTGCCAGCAGTTTGGAACAGCACTCCTACGAGCAGTACTTC
TRBJ2-1	TRBD2	TRBV27	once	CASSPGLAASLLGPDNEQFF	TGTGCCAGCAGTCCCGGGCTAGCGGCTTCCCTTCTGGGGCCAGACAATGAGCAGTTCTTC
TRBJ1-1	TRBD1	TRBV5-8	few	CASSSFRGQGIPNTEAFF	TGTGCCAGCAGCTCGTTCCGGGGACAGGGGATTCCGAACACTGAAGCTTTCTTT
TRBJ1-2	NA	TRBV24-1	NA	CATAGSFGYTF	TGTGCCACAGCAGGGTCGTTTGGCTACACCTTC
TRBJ1-1	NA	TRBV9	NA	CASSPGQNTEAFF	TGTGCCAGCAGCCCCGGACAAAACACTGAAGCTTTCTTT